This T cell receptor beta chain was documented in a study of T cell responses to AZD1222 COVID-19 vaccine. In this sample, this clone turned up once. Its cognate antigen is unknown. Profiling relied on immunoSEQ multiplex PCR, and the TCRdb table lists in-frame clones only, not all of them. The sample includes around 100,000 clones, around 90% seen only once; the top ten take 2.5%. The trim removed 0 bases at V and 12 bases at J, leaving 7 bases unmatched. CDR1 and CDR2 from the germline V gene are SGHRS and YFSETQ. The CDR3 extends over 15 amino acids. Study-wide results and limits: Sampled repertoires all dated from after the peak T cell response.

Both about-4-week and about-12-week second-dose recipients were combined. The sample was peripheral blood, taken 28 days after the second AZD1222 dose. This sequence joins TRBV5-1 and TRBJ2-1; 12 bases match TRBD2. This receptor was taken from an adult who received the AZD1222 COVID-19 vaccine. The chain's CDR3 is CASSLVASGRAGQFF. CDR3 DNA sequence: TGCGCCAGCAGCTTGGTGGCTAGCGGGAGGGCCGGGCAGTTCTTC.